Included here is one T cell receptor beta chain sequence, with context. The sample belongs to a study of blood T cell repertoires in COVID-19. Overall study context: Sites in the United States, Italy and Spain provided acute and convalescent COVID-19 samples. In each case, the material was cDNA or gDNA derived from T cells, B-cell-depleted T cells, or PBMCs.

Deletions cut 5 bases from V and 1 base from J, with 8 bases between. Germline V gives CDR1 SNHLY, CDR2 FYNNEI. There are 13 residues in the CDR3. Original data processing: Reference gene primers were amplified, and this amplification served to estimate nucleated cell counts. Sequencing used immunoSEQ multiplex PCR; TCRdb keeps in-frame clones, though not all of them. V and J calls and clone size are those listed in that table; D and trimming were worked out from the DNA. The data contain roughly 99,000 clones, roughly 84% of them singletons. This TCR was sampled from a human donor in a cohort sampled during active COVID-19. Source material: peripheral blood. V gene TRBV2 combines with J gene TRBJ1-1; possibly TRBD1 for D (5 bases). Written as DNA, the CDR3 is TGTGCCAGCAGTAGACAGTCGAACACTGAAGCTTTCTTT. Protein product: CASSRQSNTEAFF.